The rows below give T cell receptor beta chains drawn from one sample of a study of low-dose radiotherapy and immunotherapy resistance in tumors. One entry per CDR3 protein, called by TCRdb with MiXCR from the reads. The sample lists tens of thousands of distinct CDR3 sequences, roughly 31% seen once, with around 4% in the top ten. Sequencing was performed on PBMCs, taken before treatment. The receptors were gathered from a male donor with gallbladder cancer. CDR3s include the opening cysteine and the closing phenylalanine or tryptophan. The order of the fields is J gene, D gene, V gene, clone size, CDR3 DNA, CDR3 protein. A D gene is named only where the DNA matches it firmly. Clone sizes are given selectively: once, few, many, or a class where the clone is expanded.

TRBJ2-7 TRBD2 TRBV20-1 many TGCAGTGCAGCCGGGACTAGCGGGAGGGCGGGTGAGCAGTACTTC CSAAGTSGRAGEQYF
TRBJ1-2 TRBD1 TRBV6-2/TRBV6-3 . TGTGCCAGCGGTAACAGGGGGTATGGCTACACCTTC CASGNRGYGYTF
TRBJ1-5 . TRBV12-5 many TGTGCTAGTGGTCAAACGGCCAATCAGCCCCAGCATTTT CASGQTANQPQHF
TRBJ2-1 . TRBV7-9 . TGTGCCAGCAGTTCTCTCCTTGATGAGCAGTTCTTC CASSSLLDEQFF
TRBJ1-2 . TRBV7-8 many TGTGCCAGCAGCTCACAGGGAGGCGGCTACACCTTC CASSSQGGGYTF
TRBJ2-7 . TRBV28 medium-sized TGTGCCAGCAGCCCTGAGTGGGGTGGCGAGCAGTACTTC CASSPEWGGEQYF
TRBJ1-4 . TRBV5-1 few TGCGCCAGCAGCACACAGGGTAGACTGTTTTTT CASSTQGRLFF
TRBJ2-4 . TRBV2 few TGTGCCAGCGACTGGGGGGCAGCCGAAAACATTCAGTACTTC CASDWGAAENIQYF
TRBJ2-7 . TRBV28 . TGTGCCAGCAGTTTCCCGTCCGGACCCGAGCAGTACTTC CASSFPSGPEQYF
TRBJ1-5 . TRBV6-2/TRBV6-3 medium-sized TGTGCCAGCAGCGGACAACAAAATCAGCCCCAGCATTTT CASSGQQNQPQHF
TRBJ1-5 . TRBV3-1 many TGTGCCAGCAGCCAAGGCAGTCAGTCCCAGCATTTT CASSQGSQSQHF
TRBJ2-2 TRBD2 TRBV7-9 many TGTGCCAGCAGCTCGAGCGGGGGGGCCAACACCGGGGAGCTGTTTTTT CASSSSGGANTGELFF
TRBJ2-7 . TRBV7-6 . TGTGCCAGCAGCTCCCGGGGAGGCGAGCAGTACTTC CASSSRGGEQYF
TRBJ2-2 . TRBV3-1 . TGTGCCAGCAGCCAAGCAGGGGCCCTCATCAGGGCCGGGGAGCTGTTTTTT CASSQAGALIRAGELFF
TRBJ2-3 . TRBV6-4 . TGTGCCAGCAGTGCGGATCCCCGGGATACGCAGTATTTT CASSADPRDTQYF
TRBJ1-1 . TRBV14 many TGTGCCAGCATCCCCATGGGGGGAACTGAAGCTTTCTTT CASIPMGGTEAFF
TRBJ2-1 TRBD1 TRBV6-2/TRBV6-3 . TGTGCCAGCAGACCAACAGGGGGCGGGAATGAGCAGTTCTTC CASRPTGGGNEQFF
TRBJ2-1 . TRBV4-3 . TGCGCCAGCAGCCAGAACTACAATGAGCAGTTCTTC CASSQNYNEQFF
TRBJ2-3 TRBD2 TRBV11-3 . TGTGCCAGCAGCCGCGGGGGGACTTCAGATACGCAGTATTTT CASSRGGTSDTQYF
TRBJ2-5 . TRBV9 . TGTGCCAGCAGCGTAAGGGGGTACCAAGAGACCCAGTACTTC CASSVRGYQETQYF
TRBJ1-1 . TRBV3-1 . TGTGCCAGCAGCCCCGGGTGGGCTCCGAGCACTGAAGCTTTCTTT CASSPGWAPSTEAFF
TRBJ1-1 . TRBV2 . TGTGCCAGCACCCAGGGCATGAACACTGAAGCTTTCTTT CASTQGMNTEAFF
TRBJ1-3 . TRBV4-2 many TGTGCCAGCAGCCCGCAGGGACGGAACTCTGGAAACACCATATATTTT CASSPQGRNSGNTIYF
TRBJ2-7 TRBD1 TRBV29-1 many TGCAGCGTTGAAGACAGGGGGCGCGATTACGAGCAGTACTTC CSVEDRGRDYEQYF
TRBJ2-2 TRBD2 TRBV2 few TGTGCCAGCGGGCTAGCGGGAGGGGCCGGGGAGCTGTTTTTT CASGLAGGAGELFF
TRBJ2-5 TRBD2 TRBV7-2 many TGTGCCAGCAGCCTACAGGGACTAGCGGGAGCGGGCCAAGAGACCCAGTACTTC CASSLQGLAGAGQETQYF
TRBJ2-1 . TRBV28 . TGTGCCAGCAGTTTATATCATGAGCAGTTCTTC CASSLYHEQFF
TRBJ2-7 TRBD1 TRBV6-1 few TGTGCCAGCAGAGATCGACAGGGCAAAGCCTACGAGCAGTACTTC CASRDRQGKAYEQYF
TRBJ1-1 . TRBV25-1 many TGTGCCAGCAGTGACTACAGGGCTAACACTGAAGCTTTCTTT CASSDYRANTEAFF
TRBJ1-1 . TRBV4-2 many TGTGCCAGCTGCCTATCGGACAGTCAAAACACTGAAGCTTTCTTT CASCLSDSQNTEAFF
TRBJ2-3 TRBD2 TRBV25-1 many TGTGCCAGCAGCGTCGGGGGGACCCGCACAGATACGCAGTATTTT CASSVGGTRTDTQYF
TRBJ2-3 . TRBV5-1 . TGCGCCAGCAGCACTAGGGGTCAAGATACGCAGTATTTT CASSTRGQDTQYF
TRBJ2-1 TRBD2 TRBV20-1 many TGCAGTGCTAGAGACGGGGGGGGGGGGTATGAGCAGTTCTTC CSARDGGGGYEQFF
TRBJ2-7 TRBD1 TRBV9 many TGTGCCAGCAGCCTTCACGGGACAGGGGGCTACGAGCAGTACTTC CASSLHGTGGYEQYF
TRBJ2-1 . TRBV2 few TGTGCCAGCAGCCCCACCGAGATCTCCTACAATGAGCAGTTCTTC CASSPTEISYNEQFF
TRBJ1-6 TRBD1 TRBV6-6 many TGTGCCAGCAGTCTGACAGGGGTTTCCTCACCCCTCCACTTT CASSLTGVSSPLHF
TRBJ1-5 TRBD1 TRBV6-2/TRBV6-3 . TGTGCCAGCAGACTGACAGGGAATCAGCCCCAGCATTTT CASRLTGNQPQHF
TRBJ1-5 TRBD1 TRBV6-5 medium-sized TGTGCCAGCAGACGGACAGGAGGGACCGATCAGCCCCAGCATTTT CASRRTGGTDQPQHF
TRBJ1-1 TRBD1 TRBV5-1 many TGCGCCAGCAGCCCCGGGACAGCGAACACTGAAGCTTTCTTT CASSPGTANTEAFF
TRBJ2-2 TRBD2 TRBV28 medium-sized TGTGCCAGCAGGCAACTAGCGATCGGGGAGCTGTTTTTT CASRQLAIGELFF
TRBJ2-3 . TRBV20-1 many TGCAGTGCTAGTAATGCCCGGGGAGGGGGCGTGACAGATACGCAGTATTTT CSASNARGGGVTDTQYF
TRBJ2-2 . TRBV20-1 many TGCAGTGCTAGAGATCAAGGGGGGGAGCTGTTTTTT CSARDQGGELFF
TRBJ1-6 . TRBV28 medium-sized TGTGCCAGCAGTTCCCCCGGGGGTGGTGCCAATTCACCCCTCCACTTT CASSSPGGGANSPLHF
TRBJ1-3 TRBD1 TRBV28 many TGTGCCAGCAGTCCCGCCCCGGGACAGGGAACGAGGGGAAACACCATATATTTT CASSPAPGQGTRGNTIYF
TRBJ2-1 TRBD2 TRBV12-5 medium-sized TGTGCTAGTGGCCCGAGCGGGAGGCAGTACAATGAGCAGTTCTTC CASGPSGRQYNEQFF
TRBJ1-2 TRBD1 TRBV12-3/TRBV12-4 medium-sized TGTGCCAGCAGGGGTACCGGGACAGGGACGGACGGCTACACCTTC CASRGTGTGTDGYTF
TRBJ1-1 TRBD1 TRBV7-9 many TGTGCCAGCAGCTTAGCGAGAACAGGGGCCACTGAAGCTTTCTTT CASSLARTGATEAFF
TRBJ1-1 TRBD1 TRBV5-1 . TGCGCCAGCAGCTATAACGGACAGGGGGCAACTGAAGCTTTCTTT CASSYNGQGATEAFF
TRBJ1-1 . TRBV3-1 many TGTGCCAGCAGCCAAGCGCGAGACTACACTGAAGCTTTCTTT CASSQARDYTEAFF
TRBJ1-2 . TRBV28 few TGTGCCAGCAGCCTAGGGGGTAACTATGGCTACACCTTC CASSLGGNYGYTF
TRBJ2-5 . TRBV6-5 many TGTGCCAGCAGACCCCGGTACTTC CASRPRYF
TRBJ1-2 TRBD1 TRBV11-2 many TGTGCCAGCAGCCCAGACAGGGGGCAGAATGGCTACACCTTC CASSPDRGQNGYTF
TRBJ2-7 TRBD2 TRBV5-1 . TGCGCCAGCAGCTTGGGAGGGACTAGCGGGATCTCCTACGAGCAGTACTTC CASSLGGTSGISYEQYF